The T cell receptor (beta chain) described here comes from a study of T cells after yellow fever vaccination. Germline assignment: CDR1 DFQATT and CDR2 SNEGSKA (reference sequence). V trimming: 3 bases; J trimming: 4 bases; junction bases outside the gene matches: 10. This CDR3 has 16 residues. TCRdb processed the 5' RACE reads anew with MiXCR; each CDR3 protein has one entry. The data show a few hundred thousand distinct CDR3 sequences, around 6.8% seen once. Study observations and caveats: Some clonotypes, a small share, were shared between CD4 and CD8 compartments. Any FACS-sorted repertoire could hold abundant clonotypes that contaminate it from the bulk population. The secondary response showed a weaker magnitude and a faster peak, day 5 versus 15.

This clonotype showed up just a few times. Its antigen remains unknown. This receptor was taken from a man between 18 and 29 years old who received the YFV17D yellow fever vaccine. The V gene is TRBV20-1, the J gene TRBJ2-5; 11 nucleotides match TRBD2. The sample here was PBMCs, taken approximately 47 days after the first yellow fever vaccination. The DNA for the CDR3 is TGCAGTGCTAGTCGAGGTAGCGGGGGGGCCCGAGAGACCCAGTACTTC. Protein: CSASRGSGGARETQYF.